A selection of T cell receptor beta chains follows, all from one sample in a study of regulatory T cells in long-lasting Graves disease. Each CDR3 protein is one row after TCRdb ran MiXCR on the multiplex PCR reads. The sample lists approximately 360,000 distinct CDR3 sequences, roughly 10% occurring once. The same sample was also studied in work on T cells in Graves' hyperthyroidism and ophthalmopathy.

Material: peripheral blood mononuclear cells (PBMCs), obtained at new diagnosis, from a patient treated with antithyroid drugs. These receptors were collected from a woman under 30 with Graves disease. The CDR3 runs from the conserved cysteine through the conserved F or W. D genes are given only for firm matches. The listing skips clone size in some rows; elsewhere it reads once, few, many or a size class.

CDR3aa	CDR3nt	j_gene	abundance	v_gene	d_gene
CASSLSWGEKLFF	TGTGCCAGCAGTCTTAGCTGGGGTGAAAAACTGTTTTTT	TRBJ1-4	many	TRBV28	NA
CSVRGQPSSLSYNEQFF	TGCAGCGTTCGCGGACAGCCCTCGTCCCTCTCCTACAATGAGCAGTTCTTC	TRBJ2-1	NA	TRBV29-1	NA
CASSGGEKANNEQFF	TGTGCCAGCAGCGGCGGGGAGAAGGCCAACAATGAGCAGTTCTTC	TRBJ2-1	few	TRBV7-6	NA
CASGSYNEQFF	TGTGCCAGCGGGTCATACAATGAGCAGTTCTTC	TRBJ2-1	few	TRBV12-3/TRBV12-4	NA
CASSYDRRGNRPREQYF	TGTGCCAGCAGTTACGATCGACGTGGCAACAGGCCGCGCGAGCAGTACTTC	TRBJ2-7	many	TRBV6-2/TRBV6-3	NA
CASSPRLASGKSGELFF	TGTGCCAGCAGCCCCAGGCTGGCTAGCGGGAAATCCGGGGAGCTGTTTTTT	TRBJ2-2	NA	TRBV11-3	TRBD2
CASSFGRGTASYEQYF	TGTGCCAGCAGTTTTGGTAGGGGGACAGCCTCCTACGAGCAGTACTTC	TRBJ2-7	many	TRBV28	TRBD1
CATSRVAGYGNTIYF	TGTGCCACCAGCAGAGTGGCAGGGTACGGAAACACCATATATTTT	TRBJ1-3	many	TRBV15	NA
CASSLPSFYDRALPGYTF	TGTGCCAGCAGCTTACCCTCTTTCTATGACAGGGCCCTCCCTGGCTACACCTTC	TRBJ1-2	few	TRBV7-9	TRBD1
CASTAGPAGRYEQYF	TGTGCCAGCACGGCCGGCCCAGCGGGAAGGTACGAGCAGTACTTC	TRBJ2-7	many	TRBV2	TRBD2
CASSFGGQPQHF	TGTGCCAGCAGCTTTGGGGGTCAGCCCCAGCATTTT	TRBJ1-5	many	TRBV7-9	NA
CASSDSGGAYNEQFF	TGTGCCAGCAGCGATAGCGGGGGGGCCTACAATGAGCAGTTCTTC	TRBJ2-1	many	TRBV6-2/TRBV6-3	TRBD2
CSVVGLPVVGGNNEQFF	TGCAGCGTTGTTGGCCTACCCGTGGTAGGTGGGAACAATGAGCAGTTCTTC	TRBJ2-1	few	TRBV29-1	NA
CASSQASAGGRETQYF	TGCGCCAGCAGCCAAGCCTCAGCGGGGGGGCGAGAGACCCAGTACTTC	TRBJ2-5	NA	TRBV4-1	TRBD2
CAIDGGLGGELFF	TGTGCCATCGACGGGGGTCTTGGCGGGGAGCTGTTTTTT	TRBJ2-2	NA	TRBV10-3	NA
CASSPETGQGILDTEAFF	TGTGCCAGCAGCCCTGAAACGGGACAGGGTATTTTGGACACTGAAGCTTTCTTT	TRBJ1-1	many	TRBV13	TRBD1
CASSERTGVCHF	TGTGCCTCCTCCGAGAGGACAGGTGTCTGTCATTTT	TRBJ2-3	NA	TRBV13	TRBD1
CASKRTGTAFTEAFF	TGTGCCAGCAAGCGAACCGGGACAGCCTTCACTGAAGCTTTCTTT	TRBJ1-1	many	TRBV28	TRBD1
CASSLSDVRPTNEKLFF	TGTGCCAGCTCACTGTCCGATGTGAGGCCAACTAATGAAAAACTGTTTTTT	TRBJ1-4	few	TRBV18	NA
CASSSGTIYGYTF	TGTGCCAGCAGCTCCGGGACAATATATGGCTACACCTTC	TRBJ1-2	few	TRBV14	NA
CASNHRDRRNNEQFF	TGTGCCAGCAATCACCGGGACAGAAGAAACAATGAGCAGTTCTTC	TRBJ2-1	many	TRBV12-3/TRBV12-4	TRBD1
CSARGGANQPQHF	TGCAGTGCTAGAGGTGGGGCCAATCAGCCCCAGCATTTT	TRBJ1-5	few	TRBV20-1	NA
CASSPLGAGTYYEQYF	TGTGCCAGCTCACCCCTAGGGGCGGGAACGTACTACGAGCAGTACTTC	TRBJ2-7	few	TRBV18	NA